A selection of T cell receptor beta chains follows, all from one sample in a study of cytomegalovirus exposure and HLA in healthy donors. Here immunoSEQ multiplex PCR was the method, and the copy in TCRdb shows in-frame clones only, minus some. The sample comprises about 130,000 clones, approximately 80% of which are singletons, and roughly 4.2% rests with the top ten. Sequenced input: PBMCs. The receptors here all came from a male donor in good health and CMV-seropositive. CDR3s include the opening cysteine and the closing phenylalanine or tryptophan. Each record gives: D gene, J gene, clone size, V gene, CDR3 DNA, CDR3 protein. A D gene is named only where the DNA matches it firmly. Rows may omit the clone size; those that give it use once, few, many or a size class.

TRBD1 TRBJ1-6 - TRBV6-5 TGTGCCAGCAGTTACGCGGGACAGGGGGTGAAACTCCACTTT CASSYAGQGVKLHF
TRBD2 TRBJ2-1 - TRBV5-1 TGCGCCAGCAGCTTGATGCTAGCGGGAGGGTATGAGCAGTTCTTC CASSLMLAGGYEQFF
TRBD1 TRBJ1-1 - TRBV4-2 TGTGCCAGCAGCCCTGGGACAGGGGCTATGAACACTGAAGCTTTCTTT CASSPGTGAMNTEAFF
- TRBJ1-1 - TRBV19 TGTGCCAGTAGCGCTCTCAGGGTCAACACTGAAGCTTTCTTT CASSALRVNTEAFF
TRBD2 TRBJ2-4 once TRBV5-4 TGTGCCAGCAGCATGAGCGGGGGCCAATTAGCCAAAAACAGTCAGTACTTC CASSMSGGQLAKNSQYF
- TRBJ1-4 - TRBV5-6 TGTGCCAGCGGAGCAGGGTTTGGGGATGAAAAACTGTTTTTT CASGAGFGDEKLFF
- TRBJ1-2 - TRBV7-8 TGTGCCAGCAGCCCAGACAGTAACTATGGCTACACCTTC CASSPDSNYGYTF
- TRBJ2-7 once TRBV29-1 TGCAGCGTGCGGTCCTCCTACGAGCAGTACTTC CSVRSSYEQYF
- TRBJ2-3 few TRBV11-2 TGTGCCAGCAGCTTAGGCGGGGGACTGGGCAGGGGTGTCGCAGATACGCAGTATTTT CASSLGGGLGRGVADTQYF
TRBD1 TRBJ2-7 - TRBV2 TGTGCCAGCTGGGGACAGAAGGTATCCTACGAGCAGTACTTC CASWGQKVSYEQYF
TRBD2 TRBJ2-2 few TRBV19 TGTGTCTCGGGAGCGGGAGGGCCAGTCACCGGGGAGCTGTTTTTT CVSGAGGPVTGELFF
- TRBJ1-1 - TRBV6-1 TGTGCCAGCAGCTCCCGACTGGGGAACACTGAAGCTTTCTTT CASSSRLGNTEAFF
TRBD2 TRBJ2-1 - TRBV28 TGTGCCAGCAGTTTGTTGACTAGCGGTATCGATGAGCAGTTCTTC CASSLLTSGIDEQFF
TRBD1 TRBJ1-1 - TRBV7-9 TGTGCCAGCAGCAGTAGGGGGCGGTATACTGAAGCTTTCTTT CASSSRGRYTEAFF
TRBD1 TRBJ1-5 few TRBV7-8 TGTGCCAGCAGCTCCCGGGACAGGGTTAGCAATCAGCCCCAGCATTTT CASSSRDRVSNQPQHF
- TRBJ2-6 - TRBV9 TGTGCCAGCAGCGTTTTCCCCGGTGGGGCCAACGTCCTGACTTTC CASSVFPGGANVLTF
- TRBJ2-7 - TRBV19 TGTGCCAGTAGCCCCGGTCGGTTGTTACGAGTTAGCTCCTACGAGCAGTACTTC CASSPGRLLRVSSYEQYF
- TRBJ2-1 - TRBV11-2 TGTGCCAGCAGCACACAGGGTGGGGAGCAGTTCTTC CASSTQGGEQFF
TRBD1 TRBJ2-5 - TRBV13 TGTGCCAGCAGCAATAGACAGGGGGCAGAGACCCAGTACTTC CASSNRQGAETQYF
- TRBJ2-3 - TRBV28 TGTGCCAGCAGTTTATTCGGGAGCACAGATACGCAGTATTTT CASSLFGSTDTQYF
- TRBJ1-1 - TRBV11-3 TGTGCCAGCAGCTTATCCGGGTTGAACACTGAAGCTTTCTTT CASSLSGLNTEAFF
TRBD1 TRBJ2-7 - TRBV29-1 TGCAGCGTTCTGGGACAGCCCCCGAACGAGCAGTACTTC CSVLGQPPNEQYF
- TRBJ1-4 - TRBV6-6 TGTGCCAGCAGTAGCACACGGGGAAATAATGAAAAACTGTTTTTT CASSSTRGNNEKLFF
- TRBJ1-5 - TRBV28 TGTGCCAGCAGTCCCAGAACTAGGGGCAATCAGCCCCAGCATTTT CASSPRTRGNQPQHF
TRBD2 TRBJ2-2 - TRBV4-2 TGTGCCAGCAGCCAAGTTCTGCGGGGGGTGAGCACCGGGGAGCTGTTTTTT CASSQVLRGVSTGELFF
TRBD1 TRBJ2-3 - TRBV4-1 TGCGCCAGCAGCCAAGATTTGGGGACAGGCACAGATACGCAGTATTTT CASSQDLGTGTDTQYF
- TRBJ1-5 few TRBV19 TGTGCCAGTAGTCCAGGGGCCAATCTGCCCCAGCATTTT CASSPGANLPQHF
- TRBJ1-2 - TRBV11-2 TGTGCCAGCAGCTTAGAGAGAAATGGCTACACCTTC CASSLERNGYTF
TRBD2 TRBJ2-3 - TRBV18 TGTGCCAGCTCAAGCTTAGCGGGGTGGTACAGAGATACGCAGTATTTT CASSSLAGWYRDTQYF